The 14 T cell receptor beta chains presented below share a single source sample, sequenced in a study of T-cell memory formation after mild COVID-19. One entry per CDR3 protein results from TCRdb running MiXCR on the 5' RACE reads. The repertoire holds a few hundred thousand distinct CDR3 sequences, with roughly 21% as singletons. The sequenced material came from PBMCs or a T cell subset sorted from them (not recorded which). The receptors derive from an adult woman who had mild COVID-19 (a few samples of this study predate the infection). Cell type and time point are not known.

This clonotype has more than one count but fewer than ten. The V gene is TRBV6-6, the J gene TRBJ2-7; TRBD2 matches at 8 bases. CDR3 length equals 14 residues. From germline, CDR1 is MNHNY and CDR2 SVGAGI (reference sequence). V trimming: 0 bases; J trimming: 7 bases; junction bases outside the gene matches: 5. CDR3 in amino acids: CASSYSTRGGEQYF. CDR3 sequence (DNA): TGTGCCAGCAGTTACTCGACCCGGGGGGGGGAGCAGTACTTC.

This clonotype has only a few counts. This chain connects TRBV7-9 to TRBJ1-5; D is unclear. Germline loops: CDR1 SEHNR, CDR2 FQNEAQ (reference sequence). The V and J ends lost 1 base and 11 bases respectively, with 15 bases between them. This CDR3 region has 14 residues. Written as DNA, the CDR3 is TGTGCCAGCAGCTTAGACGGGGTCCCCCCAGCCCAGCATTTT. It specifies CASSLDGVPPAQHF.

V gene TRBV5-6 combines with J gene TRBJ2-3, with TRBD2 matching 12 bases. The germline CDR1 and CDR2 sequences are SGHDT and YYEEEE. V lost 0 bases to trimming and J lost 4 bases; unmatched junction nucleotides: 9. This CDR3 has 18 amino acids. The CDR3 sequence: CASSLGLAGGPVPDTQYF. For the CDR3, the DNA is TGTGCCAGCAGCTTGGGGCTAGCGGGGGGGCCCGTGCCAGATACGCAGTATTTT.

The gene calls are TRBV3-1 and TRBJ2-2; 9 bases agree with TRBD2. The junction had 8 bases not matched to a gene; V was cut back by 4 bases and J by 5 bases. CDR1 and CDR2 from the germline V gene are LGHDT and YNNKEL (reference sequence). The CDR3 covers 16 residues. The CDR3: CASSPPAGGRTGELFF. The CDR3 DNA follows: TGTGCCAGCAGCCCCCCTGCGGGGGGGCGGACCGGGGAGCTGTTTTTT. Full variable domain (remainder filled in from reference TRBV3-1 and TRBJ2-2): DTAVSQTPKYLVTQMGNDKSIKCEQNLGHDTMYWYKQDSKKFLKIMFSYNNKELIINETVPNRFSPKSPDKAHLNLHINSLELGDSAVYFCASSPPAGGRTGELFFGEGSRLTVL.

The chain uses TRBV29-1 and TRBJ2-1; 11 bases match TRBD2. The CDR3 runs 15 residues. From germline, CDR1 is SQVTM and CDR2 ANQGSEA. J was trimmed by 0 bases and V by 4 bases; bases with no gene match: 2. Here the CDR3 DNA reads TGCAGCGTTGGACTAGCGGGAAACTCCTACAATGAGCAGTTCTTC. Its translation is CSVGLAGNSYNEQFF.

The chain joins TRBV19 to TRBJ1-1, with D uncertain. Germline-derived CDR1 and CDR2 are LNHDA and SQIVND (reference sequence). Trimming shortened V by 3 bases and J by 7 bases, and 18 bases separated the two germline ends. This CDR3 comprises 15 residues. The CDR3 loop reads CASSIIPRQRDEAFF. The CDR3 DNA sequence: TGTGCCAGTAGTATTATCCCCCGGCAGCGGGATGAAGCTTTCTTT. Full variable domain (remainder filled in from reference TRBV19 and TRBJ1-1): DGGITQSPKYLFRKEGQNVTLSCEQNLNHDAMYWYRQDPGQGLRLIYYSQIVNDFQKGDIAEGYSVSREKKESFPLTVTSAQKNPTAFYLCASSIIPRQRDEAFFGQGTRLTVV.

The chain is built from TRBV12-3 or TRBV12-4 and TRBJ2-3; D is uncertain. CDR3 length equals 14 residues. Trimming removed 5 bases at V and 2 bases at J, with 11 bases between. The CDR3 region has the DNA TGTGCCAGCAGTCCATCAGCTAACACAGATACGCAGTATTTT. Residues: CASSPSANTDTQYF.

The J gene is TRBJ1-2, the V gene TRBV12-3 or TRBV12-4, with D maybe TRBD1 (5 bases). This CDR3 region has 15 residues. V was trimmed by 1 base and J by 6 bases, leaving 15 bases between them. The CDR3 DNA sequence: TGTGCCAGCAGTTTAGAGGGACCGCGTGGGCATGGCTACACCTTC. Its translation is CASSLEGPRGHGYTF.

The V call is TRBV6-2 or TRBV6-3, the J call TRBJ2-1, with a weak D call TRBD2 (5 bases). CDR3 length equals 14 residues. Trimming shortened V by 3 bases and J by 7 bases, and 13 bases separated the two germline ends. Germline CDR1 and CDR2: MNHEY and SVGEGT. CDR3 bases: TGTGCCAGCAGTTATGCACTAGTTGGGAATGAGCAGTTCTTC. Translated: CASSYALVGNEQFF.

The CDR3 DNA follows: TGCAGCGTTGTTGTCAGGAACTATGGCTACACCTTC. Translated, it gives CSVVVRNYGYTF. The chain links TRBV29-1 to TRBJ1-2; D is uncertain. Per germline, CDR1 SQVTM and CDR2 ANQGSEA. V was shortened by 4 bases and J by 2 bases, with 8 bases between the two germline ends. The CDR3 contains 12 residues.

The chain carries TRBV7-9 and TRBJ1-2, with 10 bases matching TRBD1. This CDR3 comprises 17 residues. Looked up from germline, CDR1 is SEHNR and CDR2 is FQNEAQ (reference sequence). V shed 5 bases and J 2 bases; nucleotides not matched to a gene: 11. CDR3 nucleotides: TGTGCCAGCAGCAGCTCCGGGACAGGGGAGGCGAACTATGGCTACACCTTC. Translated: CASSSSGTGEANYGYTF.

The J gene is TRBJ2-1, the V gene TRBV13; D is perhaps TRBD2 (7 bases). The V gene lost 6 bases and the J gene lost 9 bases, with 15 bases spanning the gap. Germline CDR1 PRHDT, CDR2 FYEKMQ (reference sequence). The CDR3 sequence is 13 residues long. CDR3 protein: CASRLRGGGEQFF. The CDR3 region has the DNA TGTGCCAGCAGACTCCGGGGAGGGGGTGAGCAGTTCTTC. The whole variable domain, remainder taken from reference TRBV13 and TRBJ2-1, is AAGVIQSPRHLIKEKRETATLKCYPIPRHDTVYWYQQGPGQDPQFLISFYEKMQSDKGSIPDRFSAQQFSDYHSELNMSSLELGDSALYFCASRLRGGGEQFFGPGTRLTVL.

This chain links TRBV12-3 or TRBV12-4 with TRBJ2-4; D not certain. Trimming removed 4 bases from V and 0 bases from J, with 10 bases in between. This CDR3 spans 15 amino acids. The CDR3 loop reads CASSSVQIAKNIQYF. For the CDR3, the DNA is TGTGCCAGCAGTTCGGTACAGATAGCCAAAAACATTCAGTACTTC.

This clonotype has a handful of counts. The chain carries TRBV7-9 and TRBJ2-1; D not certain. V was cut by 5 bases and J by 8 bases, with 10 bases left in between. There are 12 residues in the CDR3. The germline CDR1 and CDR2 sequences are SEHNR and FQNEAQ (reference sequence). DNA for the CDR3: TGTGCCAGCAGCCACCAGCCGGATGAGCAGTTCTTC. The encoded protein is CASSHQPDEQFF.